The rows below give T cell receptor beta chains drawn from one sample of a study of T cell responses to AZD1222 COVID-19 vaccine. TCRdb keeps only in-frame clones here, not all; method: immunoSEQ multiplex PCR. The repertoire has over 110,000 clones, 80% to 90% of them found once; the top ten carry 1.5% to 2%. This specimen consisted of peripheral blood, obtained on day 0 of AZD1222 vaccination. The receptors were sampled from an adult in good health. Each CDR3 is given with its conserved first and last residue. A D gene is named only where the DNA matches it firmly. For some rows the clone size is stated as once, few or many, or as a class when expanded; others skip it.

TRBJ2-5 | TRBD1 | - | 14 | TRBV28 | CASSTYRGRLTQYF | TGTGCCAGCAGCACCTACAGGGGCCGTTTGACCCAGTACTTC
TRBJ2-4 | TRBD2 | - | 16 | TRBV11-2 | CASSSGTSLAKNIQYF | TGTGCCAGCAGCTCCGGGACTAGCTTGGCCAAAAACATTCAGTACTTC
TRBJ2-2 | - | - | 15 | TRBV6-5 | CASRKGVLNTGELFF | TGTGCCAGCAGAAAGGGAGTTTTAAACACCGGGGAGCTGTTTTTT
TRBJ2-5 | - | - | 13 | TRBV5-1 | CASSFVTLTELYF | TGCGCCAGCAGCTTCGTGACTCTCACGGAACTTTACTTC
TRBJ2-1 | - | - | 16 | TRBV27 | CASSPSSGTLLLGQFF | TGTGCCAGCAGTCCGTCGAGCGGTACCCTATTATTAGGGCAGTTCTTC
TRBJ2-5 | - | - | 15 | TRBV27 | CASSSRQRYQETQYF | TGTGCCAGCAGTTCGCGACAGAGGTACCAAGAGACCCAGTACTTC
TRBJ1-1 | TRBD1 | - | 16 | TRBV7-9 | CASSPWTGGAGTEAFF | TGTGCCAGCAGCCCGTGGACAGGGGGCGCGGGCACTGAAGCTTTCTTT
TRBJ2-5 | - | once | 12 | TRBV7-8 | CASSRGLETQYF | TGTGCCAGCAGCCGCGGCCTGGAGACCCAGTACTTC
TRBJ1-1 | - | - | 13 | TRBV5-4 | CASSAEWATEAFF | TGTGCCAGCAGCGCGGAGTGGGCGACTGAAGCTTTCTTT
TRBJ1-3 | - | - | 12 | TRBV7-9 | CASSLRRDTIYF | TGTGCCAGCAGCCTCCGACGAGACACCATATATTTT